This passage covers 17 T cell receptor beta chains from one sample sequenced in a study of T-cell reconstitution after alpha-beta-depleted transplantation in children. Library preparation (for TCRbeta) was performed with unique molecular identifiers. MiXCR, run by TCRdb on the PCR reads, gives a single entry per CDR3 protein. The table shows 780,000 or so distinct CDR3 sequences, with roughly 15% occurring only once. The sample was PBMCs, mostly from graft donor cells, taken 360 days after TCRalphabeta/CD19-depleted stem cell transplant. Every receptor here comes from a male patient under 18 who had a stem cell transplant for acute lymphoblastic leukemia, so the T cells may come from the graft donor.

The chain's CDR3 is CASSPTVQAYNEQFF. The CDR3 DNA is TGTGCCAGCAGTCCTACCGTCCAGGCTTACAATGAGCAGTTCTTC. This rearrangement joins TRBV7-6 to TRBJ2-1, with no clear D. With 6 bases removed from V and 4 bases from J, the gap between germline ends came to 16 bases. Per the germline V gene, CDR1 is SGHVS and CDR2 is FNYEAQ. The CDR3 extends over 15 amino acids.

The J gene is TRBJ2-7, the V gene TRBV4-1, with 7 nucleotides matching TRBD2. Losses at the gene ends were 3 bases for V and 6 bases for J; bases not matched to a gene: 8. The CDR3 totals 14 residues. The germline gives CDR1 MGHRA, CDR2 YSYEKL. The CDR3 DNA reads as TGCGCCAGCAGCCATGGGGCTAGCGGTAGCGAGCAGTACTTC. Translating gives CASSHGASGSEQYF.

This rearrangement joins TRBV12-3 or TRBV12-4 to TRBJ1-5; D gene uncertain. V was clipped by 6 bases and J by 7 bases, with 22 bases between them. This CDR3 comprises 16 residues. The CDR3 protein is CASSSRLWREGQPQHF. DNA of the CDR3: TGTGCCAGCAGCAGCCGCTTGTGGAGGGAGGGCCAGCCCCAGCATTTT.

In this sample, this clonotype turned up a few times. J is TRBJ2-7 and V is TRBV3-1; D uncertain. This CDR3 has 16 residues. The V end lost 1 base, the J end lost 0 bases, and 13 bases lay between the germline ends. Looked up from germline, CDR1 is LGHDT and CDR2 is YNNKEL (reference sequence). DNA of the CDR3: TGTGCCAGCAGCCAAGGAAGAGGTAGGGCCTCCTACGAGCAGTACTTC. Residues: CASSQGRGRASYEQYF.

In this sample, this clonotype turned up a few times. The V and J genes are TRBV24-1 and TRBJ2-2; 7 nucleotides line up with TRBD1. The V gene end was trimmed by 7 bases and the J gene end by 5 bases; junction bases not matched to a gene: 6. Germline V gives CDR1 KGHDR, CDR2 SFDVKD. CDR3 length: 14 amino acids. The CDR3 protein is CATRGQVLTGELFF. As DNA, the CDR3 is TGTGCCACCAGAGGACAGGTCCTTACCGGGGAGCTGTTTTTT.

This clonotype was recorded at least ten times. The chain links TRBV5-1 to TRBJ2-1, with D possibly called TRBD1 or TRBD2 (6 bases each). The CDR3 is made up of 14 amino acids. CDR1 and CDR2 (germline): SGHRS, YFSETQ. Trimming removed 7 bases from V and 6 bases from J, with 17 bases in between. CDR3 in amino acids: CASGTYRARNEQFF. CDR3 DNA: TGCGCCAGCGGGACTTACAGGGCCCGCAATGAGCAGTTCTTC. The full variable domain, rest sourced from reference TRBV5-1 and TRBJ2-1, is KAGVTQTPRYLIKTRGQQVTLSCSPISGHRSVSWYQQTPGQGLQFLFEYFSETQRNKGNFPGRFSGRQFSNSRSEMNVSTLELGDSALYLCASGTYRARNEQFFGPGTRLTVL.

The table lists this clonotype with many counts. The chain recombines TRBV10-3 with TRBJ2-7; 12 nucleotides agree with TRBD2. The V and J ends lost 6 bases and 3 bases, in that order; junction bases with no gene match: 3. The CDR3 runs to 14 residues. Germline CDR1 is ENHRY and CDR2 is SYGVKD. CDR3 loop: CAISGLAGFYEQYF. CDR3 in DNA: TGTGCCATCAGCGGACTAGCGGGATTCTACGAGCAGTACTTC.

This chain links TRBV6-2 or TRBV6-3 with TRBJ1-1; D uncertain. V was clipped by 7 bases and J by 8 bases, with 11 bases between them. The germline CDR1 and CDR2 sequences are MNHEY and SVGEGT. CDR3 size: 11 residues. The CDR3 nucleotides read TGTGCCAGCACCCAAAGTGTAGAAGCTTTCTTT. The encoded protein is CASTQSVEAFF.

There are a few counts of this clonotype. The rearrangement joins TRBV7-3 to TRBJ1-1; TRBD1 is a possible D gene (5 bases). Trimming cost V 5 bases and J 5 bases, with 12 bases left between them. There are 13 residues in the CDR3. From germline, CDR1 is SGHTA and CDR2 FQGTGA. The CDR3 DNA reads as TGTGCCAGCAGCCTCCGCAGGGAAACTGAAGCTTTCTTT. Protein product: CASSLRRETEAFF.

This clonotype appeared many times. The chain recombines TRBV11-3 with TRBJ2-1; 7 bases are a match to TRBD1. CDR1 SGHNT and CDR2 YENEEA come from the germline V gene. J gave up 4 bases and V 4 bases, and 7 bases lay outside the gene matches. The CDR3 runs 15 residues. CDR3 region: CASSSTGTAYNEQFF. The DNA of the CDR3 is TGTGCCAGCAGCTCGACAGGGACAGCGTACAATGAGCAGTTCTTC. Full variable domain (outside the CDR3, taken from reference TRBV11-3 and TRBJ2-1): EAGVVQSPRYKIIEKKQPVAFWCNPISGHNTLYWYLQNLGQGPELLIRYENEEAVDDSQLPKDRFSAERLKGVDSTLKIQPAELGDSAVYLCASSSTGTAYNEQFFGPGTRLTVL.

Turning to this clonotype: This could be a read error, since a much larger clone is one nucleotide away. The gene calls are TRBV20-1 and TRBJ2-1, with D perhaps matching TRBD1 or TRBD2 (7 bases each). The CDR3 covers 15 residues. Germline CDR1 DFQATT, CDR2 SNEGSKA (reference sequence). The CDR3 DNA sequence: TGCAGTGCTAGCGGGGGGACAGATTTATACAATGAGCACTTCTTC. Protein sequence: CSASGGTDLYNEHFF.

This clonotype was observed a handful of times. The chain joins TRBV11-1 to TRBJ2-3; 13 nucleotides agree with TRBD2. Trimming took 5 bases from V and 1 from J; bases not matched to a gene: 18. The CDR3 runs to 21 residues. Germline V gene data show CDR1 as SGHAT and CDR2 as FQDESV (reference sequence). The CDR3 here is CASSPGAAPGLAGVRTDTQYF. The DNA of the CDR3 is TGTGCCAGCAGCCCTGGGGCAGCCCCCGGACTAGCGGGAGTTCGCACAGATACGCAGTATTTT.

This clonotype was found a few times. The chain couples TRBV2 to TRBJ2-3; no clear D gene. CDR1 and CDR2 from the germline V gene are SNHLY and FYNNEI. The ends were cut back, 11 bases at V and 4 bases at J, with 19 bases in the middle. There are 14 residues in the CDR3. CDR3 in amino acids: CALPQQKESDTQYF. The CDR3, as DNA: TGTGCCCTACCGCAGCAAAAGGAGTCAGATACGCAGTATTTT.

The J gene is TRBJ2-7, the V gene TRBV5-1, with D tentatively TRBD2 (6 bases). The V and J ends lost 0 bases and 3 bases respectively, with 10 bases between them. The CDR3 loop spans 14 amino acids. Germline loops: CDR1 SGHRS, CDR2 YFSETQ. CDR3 region: CASSLVGEVYEQYF. The CDR3 DNA follows: TGCGCCAGCAGCTTGGTGGGGGAGGTCTACGAGCAGTACTTC. Full variable domain (remainder filled in from reference TRBV5-1 and TRBJ2-7): KAGVTQTPRYLIKTRGQQVTLSCSPISGHRSVSWYQQTPGQGLQFLFEYFSETQRNKGNFPGRFSGRQFSNSRSEMNVSTLELGDSALYLCASSLVGEVYEQYFGPGTRLTVT.

This clonotype was seen at least ten times. The rearrangement links TRBV5-1 to TRBJ2-4, with 10 bases identical to TRBD1. CDR1 and CDR2 from the germline V gene are SGHRS and YFSETQ. The V gene end was trimmed by 4 bases and the J gene end by 8 bases; junction bases not matched to a gene: 9. The CDR3 contains 15 residues. CDR3 bases: TGCGCCAGCAGCCCGACAGGGGGCCCCCAGTACATTCAGTACTTC. Protein: CASSPTGGPQYIQYF.

The V call is TRBV27, the J call TRBJ1-6; D is undetermined. Germline lookup yields CDR1 MNHEY and CDR2 SMNVEV (reference sequence). The V and J ends lost 4 bases and 9 bases respectively, with 7 bases between them. The CDR3 contains 12 residues. The CDR3 sequence: CASSWPGSPLHF. CDR3 sequence (DNA): TGTGCCAGCAGTTGGCCGGGTTCACCCCTCCACTTT.

The gene calls are TRBV7-2 and TRBJ2-3; D remains ambiguous. V lost 2 bases and J 6 bases, leaving 18 bases between the germline ends. Germline V gene sequence: CDR1 SGHTA, CDR2 FQGNSA. The CDR3 is 16 amino acids. The DNA for the CDR3 is TGTGCCAGCAGCTTAAAAAAGTACCCCACAGTTGATACGCAGTATTTT. Translated, it gives CASSLKKYPTVDTQYF.